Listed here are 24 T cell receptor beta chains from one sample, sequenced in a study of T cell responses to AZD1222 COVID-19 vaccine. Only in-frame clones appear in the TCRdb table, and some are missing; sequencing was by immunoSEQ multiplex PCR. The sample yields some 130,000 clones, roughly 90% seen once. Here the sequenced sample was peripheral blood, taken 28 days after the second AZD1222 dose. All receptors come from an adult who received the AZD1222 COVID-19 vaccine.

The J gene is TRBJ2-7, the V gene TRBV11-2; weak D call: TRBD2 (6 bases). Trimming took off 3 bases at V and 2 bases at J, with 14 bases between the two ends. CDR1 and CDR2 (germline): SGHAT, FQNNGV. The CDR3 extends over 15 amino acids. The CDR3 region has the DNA TGTGCCAGCAGCTTCACTGGGGGGTTAACCTACGAGCAGTACTTC. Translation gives CASSFTGGLTYEQYF.

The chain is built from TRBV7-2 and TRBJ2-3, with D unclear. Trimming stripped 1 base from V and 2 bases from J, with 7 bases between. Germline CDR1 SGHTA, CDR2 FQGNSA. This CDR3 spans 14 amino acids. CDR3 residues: CASSLEVSTDTQYF. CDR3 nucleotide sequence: TGTGCCAGCAGCTTAGAGGTCTCCACAGATACGCAGTATTTT.

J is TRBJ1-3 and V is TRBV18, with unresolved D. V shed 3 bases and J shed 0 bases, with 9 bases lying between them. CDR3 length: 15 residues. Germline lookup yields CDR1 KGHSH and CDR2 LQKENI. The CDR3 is CASSPLVTSGNTIYF. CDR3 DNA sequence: TGTGCCAGCTCACCCCTGGTGACCTCTGGAAACACCATATATTTT.

CDR3: CALTPGLAGGPWNEQFF. CDR3 DNA: TGTGCCTTAACGCCGGGACTAGCGGGAGGGCCTTGGAATGAGCAGTTCTTC. The chain combines TRBV30 with TRBJ2-1, with 16 bases identical to TRBD2. Germline-derived CDR1 and CDR2 are GTSNPN and SVGIG (reference sequence). The CDR3 is 17 amino acids. The trim removed 7 bases at V and 7 bases at J, leaving 13 bases unmatched.

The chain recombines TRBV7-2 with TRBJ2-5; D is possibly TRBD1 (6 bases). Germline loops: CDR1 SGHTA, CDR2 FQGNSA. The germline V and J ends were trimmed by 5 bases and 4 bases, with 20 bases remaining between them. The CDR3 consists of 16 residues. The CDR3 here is CASSQPTSRGGETQYF. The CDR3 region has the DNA TGTGCCAGCAGCCAACCGACTTCTCGAGGGGGAGAGACCCAGTACTTC.

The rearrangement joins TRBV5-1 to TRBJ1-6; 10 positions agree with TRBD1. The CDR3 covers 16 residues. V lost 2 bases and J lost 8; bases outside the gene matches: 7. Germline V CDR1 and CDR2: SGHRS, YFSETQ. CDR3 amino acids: CASSFRDRGQYSPLHF. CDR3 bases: TGCGCCAGCAGCTTCCGGGACAGGGGTCAATATTCACCCCTCCACTTT.

The CDR3 region is CASSLLRLNTEAFF. The CDR3 DNA reads TGTGCCAGCAGCTTATTACGCCTGAACACTGAAGCTTTCTTT. The chain employs TRBV7-2 and TRBJ1-1; D is ambiguous. Germline V gene sequence: CDR1 SGHTA, CDR2 FQGNSA. This CDR3 has 14 amino acids. V was trimmed by 2 bases and J by 0 bases, leaving 7 bases between them.

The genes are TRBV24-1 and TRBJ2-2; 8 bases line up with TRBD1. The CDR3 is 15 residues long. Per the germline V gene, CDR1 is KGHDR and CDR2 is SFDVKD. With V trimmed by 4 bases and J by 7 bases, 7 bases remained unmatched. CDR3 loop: CATSDPGTGNGELFF. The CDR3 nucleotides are TGTGCCACCAGTGACCCCGGGACAGGCAACGGGGAGCTGTTTTTT.

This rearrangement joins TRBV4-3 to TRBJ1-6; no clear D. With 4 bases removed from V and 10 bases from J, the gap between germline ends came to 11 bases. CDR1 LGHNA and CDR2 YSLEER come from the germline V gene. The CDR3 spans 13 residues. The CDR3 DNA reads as TGCGCCAGCAGCCCAAATGACTTGTCACCCCTCCACTTT. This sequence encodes CASSPNDLSPLHF.

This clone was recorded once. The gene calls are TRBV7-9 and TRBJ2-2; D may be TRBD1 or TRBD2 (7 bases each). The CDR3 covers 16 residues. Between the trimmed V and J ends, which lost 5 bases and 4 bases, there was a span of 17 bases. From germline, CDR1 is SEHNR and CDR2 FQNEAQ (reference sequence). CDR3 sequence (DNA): TGTGCCAGCAGCCCCAGGGGGGGGTTTTCCACCGGGGAGCTGTTTTTT. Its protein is CASSPRGGFSTGELFF.

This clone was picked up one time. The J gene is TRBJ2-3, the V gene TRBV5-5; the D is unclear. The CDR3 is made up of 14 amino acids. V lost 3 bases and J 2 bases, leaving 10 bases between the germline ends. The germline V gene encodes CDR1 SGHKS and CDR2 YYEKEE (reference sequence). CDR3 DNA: TGTGCCAGCAGCTCCCAGACCTTCACAGATACGCAGTATTTT. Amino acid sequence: CASSSQTFTDTQYF.

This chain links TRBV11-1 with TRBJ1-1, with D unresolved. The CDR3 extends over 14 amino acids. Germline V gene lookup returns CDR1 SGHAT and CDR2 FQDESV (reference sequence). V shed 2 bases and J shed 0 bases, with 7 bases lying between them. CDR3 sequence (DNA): TGTGCCAGCAGCTTAAGTCCGGTGAACACTGAAGCTTTCTTT. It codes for CASSLSPVNTEAFF.

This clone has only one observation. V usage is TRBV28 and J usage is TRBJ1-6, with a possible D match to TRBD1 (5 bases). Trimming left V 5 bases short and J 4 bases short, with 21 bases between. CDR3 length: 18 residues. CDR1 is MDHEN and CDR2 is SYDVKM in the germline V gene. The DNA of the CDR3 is TGTGCCAGCAGTCTTGACCGGGACCCTAGGGAATATAATTCACCCCTCCACTTT. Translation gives CASSLDRDPREYNSPLHF.

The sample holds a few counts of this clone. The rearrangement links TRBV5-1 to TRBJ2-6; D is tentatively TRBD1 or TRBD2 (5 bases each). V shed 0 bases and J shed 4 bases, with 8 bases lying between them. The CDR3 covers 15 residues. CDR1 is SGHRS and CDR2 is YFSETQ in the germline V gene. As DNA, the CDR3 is TGCGCCAGCAGCTTGGACGGGACCGGGGCCAACGTCCTGACTTTC. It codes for CASSLDGTGANVLTF.

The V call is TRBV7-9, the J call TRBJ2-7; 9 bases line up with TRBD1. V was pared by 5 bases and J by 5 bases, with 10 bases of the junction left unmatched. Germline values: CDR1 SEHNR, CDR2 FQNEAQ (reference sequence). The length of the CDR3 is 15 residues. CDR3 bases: TGTGCCAGCAGCACGGACAGGGGAGGGCCCAACGAGCAGTACTTC. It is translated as CASSTDRGGPNEQYF.

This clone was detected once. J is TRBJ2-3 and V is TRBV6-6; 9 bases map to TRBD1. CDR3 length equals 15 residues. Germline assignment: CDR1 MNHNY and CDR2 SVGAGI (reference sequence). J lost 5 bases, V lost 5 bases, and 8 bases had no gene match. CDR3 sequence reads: CASSQGLTGGDTQYF. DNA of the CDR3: TGTGCCAGCAGTCAGGGTTTGACAGGGGGAGATACGCAGTATTTT.

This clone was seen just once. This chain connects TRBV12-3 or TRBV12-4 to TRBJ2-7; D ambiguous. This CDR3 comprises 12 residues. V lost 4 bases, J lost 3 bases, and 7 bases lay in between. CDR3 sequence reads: CASSSDGYEQYF. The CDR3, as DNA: TGTGCCAGCAGTTCGGACGGCTACGAGCAGTACTTC.

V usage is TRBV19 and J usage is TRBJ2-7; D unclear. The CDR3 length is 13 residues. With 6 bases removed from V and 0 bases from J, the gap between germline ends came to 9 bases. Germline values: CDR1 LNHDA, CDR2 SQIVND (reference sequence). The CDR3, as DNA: TGTGCCAGTAGACAGACCCCCTCCTACGAGCAGTACTTC. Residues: CASRQTPSYEQYF.

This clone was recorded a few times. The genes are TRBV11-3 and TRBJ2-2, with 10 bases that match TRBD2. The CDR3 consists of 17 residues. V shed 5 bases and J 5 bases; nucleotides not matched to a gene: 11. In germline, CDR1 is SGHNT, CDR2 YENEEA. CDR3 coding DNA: TGTGCCAGCAGCCTTACCCTGGGACTAGCGTGGACCGGGGAGCTGTTTTTT. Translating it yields CASSLTLGLAWTGELFF. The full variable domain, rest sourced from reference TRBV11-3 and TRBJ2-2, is EAGVVQSPRYKIIEKKQPVAFWCNPISGHNTLYWYLQNLGQGPELLIRYENEEAVDDSQLPKDRFSAERLKGVDSTLKIQPAELGDSAVYLCASSLTLGLAWTGELFFGEGSRLTVL.

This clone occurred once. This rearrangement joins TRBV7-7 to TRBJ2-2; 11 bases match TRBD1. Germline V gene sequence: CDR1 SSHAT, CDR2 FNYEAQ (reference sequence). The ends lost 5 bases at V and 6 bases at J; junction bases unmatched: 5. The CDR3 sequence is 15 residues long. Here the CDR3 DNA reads TGTGCCAGCAGCCCAGGACAGGGGGCATCCGGGGAGCTGTTTTTT. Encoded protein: CASSPGQGASGELFF.

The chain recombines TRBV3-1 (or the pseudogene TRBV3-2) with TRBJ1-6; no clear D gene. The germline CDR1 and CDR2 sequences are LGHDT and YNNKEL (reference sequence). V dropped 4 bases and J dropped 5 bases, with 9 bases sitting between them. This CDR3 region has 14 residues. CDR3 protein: CASSPRLDNSPLHF. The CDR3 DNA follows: TGTGCCAGCAGCCCGAGACTAGATAATTCACCCCTCCACTTT.

CDR3 protein: CSVEVGNNQPQHF. CDR3 nucleotide sequence: TGCAGCGTTGAAGTGGGTAACAATCAGCCCCAGCATTTT. The chain is built from TRBV29-1 and TRBJ1-5, with D hard to call. The CDR3 has 13 amino acids. With 1 base removed from V and 3 bases from J, the gap between germline ends came to 7 bases. The V gene's germline CDR1 is SQVTM and CDR2 ANQGSEA.

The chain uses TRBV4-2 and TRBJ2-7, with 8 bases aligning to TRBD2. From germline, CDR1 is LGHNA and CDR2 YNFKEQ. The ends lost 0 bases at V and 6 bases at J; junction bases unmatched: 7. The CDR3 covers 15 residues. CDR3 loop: CASSQEMREVPEQYF. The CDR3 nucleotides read TGTGCCAGCAGCCAAGAAATGCGGGAGGTCCCCGAGCAGTACTTC.

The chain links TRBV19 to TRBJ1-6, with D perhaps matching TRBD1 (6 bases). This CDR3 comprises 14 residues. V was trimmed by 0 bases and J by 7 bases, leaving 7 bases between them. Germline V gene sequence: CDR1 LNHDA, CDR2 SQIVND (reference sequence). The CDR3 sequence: CASSIEGQNSPLHF. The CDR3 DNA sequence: TGTGCCAGTAGTATAGAAGGACAGAATTCACCCCTCCACTTT.